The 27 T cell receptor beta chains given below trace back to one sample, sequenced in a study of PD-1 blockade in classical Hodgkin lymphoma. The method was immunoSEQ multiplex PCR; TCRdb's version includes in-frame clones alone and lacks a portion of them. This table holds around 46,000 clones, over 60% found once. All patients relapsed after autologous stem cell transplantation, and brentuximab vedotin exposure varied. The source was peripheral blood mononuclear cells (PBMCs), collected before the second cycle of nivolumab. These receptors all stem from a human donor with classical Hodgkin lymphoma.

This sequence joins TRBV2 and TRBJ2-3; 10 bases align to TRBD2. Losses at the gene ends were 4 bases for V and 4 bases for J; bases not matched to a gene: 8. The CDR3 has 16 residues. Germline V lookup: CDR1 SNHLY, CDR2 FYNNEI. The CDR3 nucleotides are TGTGCCAGCAGTGGTCGGACTAGCGGACTCCCAGATACGCAGTATTTT. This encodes CASSGRTSGLPDTQYF.

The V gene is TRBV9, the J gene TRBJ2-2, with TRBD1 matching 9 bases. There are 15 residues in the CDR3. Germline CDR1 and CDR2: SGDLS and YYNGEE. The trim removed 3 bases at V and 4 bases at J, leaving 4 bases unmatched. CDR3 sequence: CASSAMTGGTGELFF. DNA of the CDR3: TGTGCCAGCAGCGCAATGACAGGGGGCACCGGGGAGCTGTTTTTT.

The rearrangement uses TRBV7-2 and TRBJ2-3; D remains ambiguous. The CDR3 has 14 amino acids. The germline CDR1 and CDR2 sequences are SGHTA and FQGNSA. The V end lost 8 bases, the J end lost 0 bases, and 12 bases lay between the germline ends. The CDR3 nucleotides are TGTGCCAGCCGCCAACGGGTTAGCACAGATACGCAGTATTTT. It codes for CASRQRVSTDTQYF.

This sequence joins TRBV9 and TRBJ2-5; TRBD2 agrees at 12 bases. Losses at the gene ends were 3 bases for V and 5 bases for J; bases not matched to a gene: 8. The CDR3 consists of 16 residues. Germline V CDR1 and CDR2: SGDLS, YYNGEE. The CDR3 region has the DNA TGTGCCAGCAGCGAGAGGCGACTAGCGGGAGTTGAGACCCAGTACTTC. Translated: CASSERRLAGVETQYF. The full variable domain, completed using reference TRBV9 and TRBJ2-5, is DSGVTQTPKHLITATGQRVTLRCSPRSGDLSVYWYQQSLDQGLQFLIQYYNGEERAKGNILERFSAQQFPDLHSELNLSSLELGDSALYFCASSERRLAGVETQYFGPGTRLLVL.

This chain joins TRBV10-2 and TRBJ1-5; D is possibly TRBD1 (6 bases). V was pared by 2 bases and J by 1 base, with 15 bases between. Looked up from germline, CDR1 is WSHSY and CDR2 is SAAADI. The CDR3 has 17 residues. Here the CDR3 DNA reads TGCGCCAGCAGTGAGCTGAGGGACACTAGAAGCAATCAGCCCCAGCATTTT. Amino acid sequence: CASSELRDTRSNQPQHF.

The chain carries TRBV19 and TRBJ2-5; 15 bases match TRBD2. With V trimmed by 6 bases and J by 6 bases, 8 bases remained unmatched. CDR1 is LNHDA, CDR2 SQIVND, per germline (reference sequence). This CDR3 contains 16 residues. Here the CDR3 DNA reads TGTGCCAGTAGCCCCGGGACTAGCGGGGGGTTAAAGACCCAGTACTTC. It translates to CASSPGTSGGLKTQYF.

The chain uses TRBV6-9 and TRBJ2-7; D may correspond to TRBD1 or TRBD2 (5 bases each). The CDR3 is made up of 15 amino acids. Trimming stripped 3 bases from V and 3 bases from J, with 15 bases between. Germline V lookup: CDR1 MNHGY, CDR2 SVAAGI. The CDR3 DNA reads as TGTGCCAGCAGTTACGGCAGGGACCTCGGCTACGAGCAGTACTTC. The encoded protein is CASSYGRDLGYEQYF.

CDR3 sequence: CAWSLDSTGELFF. The CDR3 coding sequence is TGTGCCTGGAGCCTGGACAGCACCGGGGAGCTGTTTTTT. The chain employs TRBV30 and TRBJ2-2; perhaps TRBD1 as D (6 bases). The CDR3 runs to 13 residues. Germline V CDR1 and CDR2: GTSNPN, SVGIG (reference sequence). V lost 3 bases to trimming and J lost 4 bases, with 9 bases between them.

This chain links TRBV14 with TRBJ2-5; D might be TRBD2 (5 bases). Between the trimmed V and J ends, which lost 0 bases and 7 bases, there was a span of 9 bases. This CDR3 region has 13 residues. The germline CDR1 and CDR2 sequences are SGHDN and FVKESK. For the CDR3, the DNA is TGTGCCAGCAGCCAAGATAGGGCGGGGACCCAGTACTTC. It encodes CASSQDRAGTQYF.

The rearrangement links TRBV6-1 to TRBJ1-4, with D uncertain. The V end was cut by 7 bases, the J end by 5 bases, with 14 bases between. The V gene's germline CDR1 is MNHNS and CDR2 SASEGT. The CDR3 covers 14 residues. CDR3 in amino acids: CASNSDRMNEKLFF. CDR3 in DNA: TGTGCCAGCAATAGTGATCGGATGAATGAAAAACTGTTTTTT.

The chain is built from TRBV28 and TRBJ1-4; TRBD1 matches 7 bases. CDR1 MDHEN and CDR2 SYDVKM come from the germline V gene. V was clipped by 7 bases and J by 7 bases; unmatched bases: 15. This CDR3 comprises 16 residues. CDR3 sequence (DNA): TGTGCCAGCACATCCGCAGGCCAGGGGGGAGGTGAAAAACTGTTTTTT. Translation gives CASTSAGQGGGEKLFF. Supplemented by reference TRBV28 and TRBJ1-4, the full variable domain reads DVKVTQSSRYLVKRTGEKVFLECVQDMDHENMFWYRQDPGLGLRLIYFSYDVKMKEKGDIPEGYSVSREKKERFSLILESASTNQTSMYLCASTSAGQGGGEKLFFGSGTQLSVL.

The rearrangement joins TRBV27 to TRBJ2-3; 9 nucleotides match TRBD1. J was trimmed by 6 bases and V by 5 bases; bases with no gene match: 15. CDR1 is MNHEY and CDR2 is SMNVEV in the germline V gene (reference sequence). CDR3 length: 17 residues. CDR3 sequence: CASSPTPGQGAHDTQYF. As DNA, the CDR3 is TGTGCCAGCAGTCCAACCCCGGGACAGGGAGCACATGATACGCAGTATTTT.

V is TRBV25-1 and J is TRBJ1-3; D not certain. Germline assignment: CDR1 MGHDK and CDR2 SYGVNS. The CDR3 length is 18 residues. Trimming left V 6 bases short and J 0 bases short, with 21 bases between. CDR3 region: CASRPEAHPWTSGNTIYF. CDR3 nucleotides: TGTGCCAGCAGGCCCGAGGCCCACCCGTGGACCTCTGGAAACACCATATATTTT.

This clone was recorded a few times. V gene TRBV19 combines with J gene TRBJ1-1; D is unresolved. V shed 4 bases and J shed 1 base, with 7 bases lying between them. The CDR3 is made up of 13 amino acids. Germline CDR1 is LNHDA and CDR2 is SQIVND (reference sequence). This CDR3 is CASSKKRNTEAFF. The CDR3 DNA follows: TGTGCCAGTAGTAAGAAAAGGAACACTGAAGCTTTCTTT.

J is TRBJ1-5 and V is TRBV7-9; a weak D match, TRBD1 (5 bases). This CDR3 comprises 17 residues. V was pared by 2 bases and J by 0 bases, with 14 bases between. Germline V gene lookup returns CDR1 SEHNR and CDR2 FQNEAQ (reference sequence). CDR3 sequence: CASSLWDGGNSNQPQHF. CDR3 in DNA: TGTGCCAGCAGCTTATGGGACGGAGGGAATAGCAATCAGCCCCAGCATTTT.

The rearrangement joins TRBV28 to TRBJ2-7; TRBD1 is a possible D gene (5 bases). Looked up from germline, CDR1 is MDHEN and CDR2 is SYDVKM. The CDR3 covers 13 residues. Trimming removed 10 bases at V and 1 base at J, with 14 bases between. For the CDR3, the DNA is TGTGCCACCCTTCTGGACACATCCTACGAGCAGTACTTC. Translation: CATLLDTSYEQYF. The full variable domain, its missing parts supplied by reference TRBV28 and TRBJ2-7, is DVKVTQSSRYLVKRTGEKVFLECVQDMDHENMFWYRQDPGLGLRLIYFSYDVKMKEKGDIPEGYSVSREKKERFSLILESASTNQTSMYLCATLLDTSYEQYFGPGTRLTVT.

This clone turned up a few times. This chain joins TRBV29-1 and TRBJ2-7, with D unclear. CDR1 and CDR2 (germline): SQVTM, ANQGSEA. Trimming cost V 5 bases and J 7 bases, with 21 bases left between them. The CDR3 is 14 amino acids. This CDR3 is CSVIRAPRVGEQYF. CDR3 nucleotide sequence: TGCAGCGTTATAAGGGCTCCAAGGGTTGGTGAGCAGTACTTC.

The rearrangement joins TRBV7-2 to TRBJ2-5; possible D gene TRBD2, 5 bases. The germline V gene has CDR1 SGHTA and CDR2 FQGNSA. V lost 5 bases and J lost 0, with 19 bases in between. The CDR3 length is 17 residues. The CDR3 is CASSPSFAGQNQETQYF. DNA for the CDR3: TGTGCCAGCAGCCCCTCGTTCGCGGGCCAGAACCAAGAGACCCAGTACTTC.

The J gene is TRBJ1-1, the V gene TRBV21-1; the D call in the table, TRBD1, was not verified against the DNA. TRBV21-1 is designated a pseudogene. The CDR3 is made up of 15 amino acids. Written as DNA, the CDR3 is TGTGCCAGCAGCTCCGACAGGGGAGGTCTCACTGAAGCTTTCTTT. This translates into CASSSDRGGLTEAFF.

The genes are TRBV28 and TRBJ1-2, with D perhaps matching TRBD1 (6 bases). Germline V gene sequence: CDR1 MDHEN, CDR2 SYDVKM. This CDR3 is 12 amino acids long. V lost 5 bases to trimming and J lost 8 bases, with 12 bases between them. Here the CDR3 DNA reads TGTGCCAGCAGTATTACAGGGTTCGGCTACACCTTC. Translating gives CASSITGFGYTF.

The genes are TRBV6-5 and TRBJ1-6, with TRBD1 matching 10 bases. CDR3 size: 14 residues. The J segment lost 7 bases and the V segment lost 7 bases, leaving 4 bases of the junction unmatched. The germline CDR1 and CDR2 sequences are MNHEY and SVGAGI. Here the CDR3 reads CASKPTGGNSPLHF. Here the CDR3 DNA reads TGTGCCAGCAAACCGACAGGGGGCAATTCACCCCTCCACTTT.

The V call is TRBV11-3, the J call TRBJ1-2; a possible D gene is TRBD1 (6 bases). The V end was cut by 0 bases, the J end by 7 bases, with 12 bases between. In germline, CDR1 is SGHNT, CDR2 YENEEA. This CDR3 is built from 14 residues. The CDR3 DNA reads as TGTGCCAGCAGCTTAGACGACAGGTTCGGTGGCTACACCTTC. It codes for CASSLDDRFGGYTF.

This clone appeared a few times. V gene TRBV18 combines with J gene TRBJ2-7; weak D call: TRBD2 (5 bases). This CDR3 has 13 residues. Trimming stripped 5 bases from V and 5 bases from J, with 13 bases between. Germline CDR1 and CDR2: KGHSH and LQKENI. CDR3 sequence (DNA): TGTGCCAGCTCAGGGTCAGACTACGACGAGCAGTACTTC. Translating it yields CASSGSDYDEQYF.

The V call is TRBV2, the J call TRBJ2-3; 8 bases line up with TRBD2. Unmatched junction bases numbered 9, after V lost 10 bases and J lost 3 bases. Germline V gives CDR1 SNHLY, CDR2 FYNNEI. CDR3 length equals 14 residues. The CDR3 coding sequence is TGTGCCACCCAACGGGGGGGCCGGACAGATACGCAGTATTTT. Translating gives CATQRGGRTDTQYF.

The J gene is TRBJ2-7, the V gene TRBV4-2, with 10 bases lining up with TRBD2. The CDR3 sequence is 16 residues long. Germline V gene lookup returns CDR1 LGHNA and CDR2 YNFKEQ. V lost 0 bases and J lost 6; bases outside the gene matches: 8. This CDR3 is CASSQEDTSGTSEQYF. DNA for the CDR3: TGTGCCAGCAGCCAAGAAGACACTAGCGGGACAAGCGAGCAGTACTTC.

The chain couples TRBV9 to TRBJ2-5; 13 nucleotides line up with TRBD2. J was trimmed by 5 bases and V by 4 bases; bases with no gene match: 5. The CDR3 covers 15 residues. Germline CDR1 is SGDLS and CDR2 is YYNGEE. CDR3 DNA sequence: TGTGCCAGCAGCCAAGGGACTAGCGGGAAGGAGACCCAGTACTTC. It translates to CASSQGTSGKETQYF.

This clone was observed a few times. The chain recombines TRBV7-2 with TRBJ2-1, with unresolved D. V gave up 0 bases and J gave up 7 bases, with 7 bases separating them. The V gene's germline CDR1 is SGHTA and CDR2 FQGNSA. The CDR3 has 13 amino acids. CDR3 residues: CASSLARQNEQFF. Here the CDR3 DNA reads TGTGCCAGCAGCTTAGCGCGGCAGAATGAGCAGTTCTTC.